This entry describes one T cell receptor (beta chain). Positive CCR7 selection of CD45RO-negative cells yielded the naive CD8 cells, and terminally differentiated effector memory CD45RA+ cells were excluded. The data are from a study of shared clonotypes between healthy human individuals. Repertoires were generated with immunoSEQ multiplex PCR, while TCRdb's copy carries only in-frame clones and drops some. This sample has 700,000 to 950,000 clones, with roughly 96% found just once. The germline V gene has CDR1 MNHNS and CDR2 SASEGT. V lost 1 base, J lost 2 bases, and 9 bases lay in between. This CDR3 has 14 amino acids.

Sample: naive CD8+ T cells sorted from blood. The receptor was derived from a man under 40 in good health. The chain links TRBV6-1 to TRBJ2-7; perhaps TRBD1 as D (5 bases). The CDR3 region is CASSEDRRAYEQYF. CDR3 nucleotides: TGTGCCAGCAGTGAAGACAGGCGAGCCTACGAGCAGTACTTC.